This T cell receptor (beta chain) was identified during a study of blood T cell repertoires in COVID-19. TCRdb's copy holds only in-frame clones and misses some; the assay was immunoSEQ multiplex PCR. The profile covers under 200,000 clones, with roughly nine tenths appearing a single time and roughly 9.8% taken by the ten largest. The CDR3 totals 13 residues. Trimming left V 6 bases short and J 7 bases short, with 13 bases between. Germline V gene sequence: CDR1 SNHLY, CDR2 FYNNEI. Sequencing was done on a sample of peripheral blood. The receptor was isolated from a woman in her sixties with COVID-19, enrolled during active disease. The chain combines TRBV2 with TRBJ1-3; D unclear. CDR3 bases: TGTGCCAGCAGCCCCTCGACCGGGAACACCATATATTTT. Protein sequence: CASSPSTGNTIYF.